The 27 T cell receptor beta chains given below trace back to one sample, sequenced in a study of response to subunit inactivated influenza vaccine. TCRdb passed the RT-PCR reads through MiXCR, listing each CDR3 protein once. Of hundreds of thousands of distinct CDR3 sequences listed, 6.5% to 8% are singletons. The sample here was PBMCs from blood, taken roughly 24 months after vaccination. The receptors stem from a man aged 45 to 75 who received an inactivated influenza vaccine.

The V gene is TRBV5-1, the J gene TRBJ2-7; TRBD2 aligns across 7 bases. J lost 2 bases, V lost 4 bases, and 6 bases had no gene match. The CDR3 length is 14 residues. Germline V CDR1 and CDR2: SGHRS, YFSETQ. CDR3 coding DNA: TGCGCCAGCAGCCTACCGGGACTAACCTACGAGCAGTACTTC. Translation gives CASSLPGLTYEQYF.

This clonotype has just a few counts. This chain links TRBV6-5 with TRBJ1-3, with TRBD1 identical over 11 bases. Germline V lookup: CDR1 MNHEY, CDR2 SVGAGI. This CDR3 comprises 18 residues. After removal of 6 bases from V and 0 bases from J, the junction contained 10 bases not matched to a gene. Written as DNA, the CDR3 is TGTGCCAGCAGATACGGGACAGGGGGATTAAGCTCTGGAAACACCATATATTTT. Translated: CASRYGTGGLSSGNTIYF.

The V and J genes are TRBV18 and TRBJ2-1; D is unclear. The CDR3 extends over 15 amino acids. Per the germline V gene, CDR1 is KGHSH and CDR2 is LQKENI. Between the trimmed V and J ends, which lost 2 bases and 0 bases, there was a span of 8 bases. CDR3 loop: CASSPLQSSYNEQFF. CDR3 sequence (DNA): TGTGCCAGCTCACCATTGCAGAGCTCCTACAATGAGCAGTTCTTC. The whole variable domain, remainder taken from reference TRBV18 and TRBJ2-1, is NAGVMQNPRHLVRRRGQEARLRCSPMKGHSHVYWYRQLPEEGLKFMVYLQKENIIDESGMPKERFSAEFPKEGPSILRIQQVVRGDSAAYFCASSPLQSSYNEQFFGPGTRLTVL.

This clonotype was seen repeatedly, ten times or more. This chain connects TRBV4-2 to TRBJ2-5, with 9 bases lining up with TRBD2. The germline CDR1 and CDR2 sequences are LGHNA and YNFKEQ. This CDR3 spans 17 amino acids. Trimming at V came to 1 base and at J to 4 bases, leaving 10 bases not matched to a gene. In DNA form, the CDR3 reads TGTGCCAGCAGCCAAGTGGTAGCGGGAGAGCCCGGAGAGACCCAGTACTTC. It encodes CASSQVVAGEPGETQYF.

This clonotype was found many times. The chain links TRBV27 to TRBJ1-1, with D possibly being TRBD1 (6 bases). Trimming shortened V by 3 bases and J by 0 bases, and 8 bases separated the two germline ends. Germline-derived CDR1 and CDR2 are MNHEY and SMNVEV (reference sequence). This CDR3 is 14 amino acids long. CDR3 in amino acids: CASSFQGMNTEAFF. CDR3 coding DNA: TGTGCCAGCAGTTTCCAGGGGATGAACACTGAAGCTTTCTTT.

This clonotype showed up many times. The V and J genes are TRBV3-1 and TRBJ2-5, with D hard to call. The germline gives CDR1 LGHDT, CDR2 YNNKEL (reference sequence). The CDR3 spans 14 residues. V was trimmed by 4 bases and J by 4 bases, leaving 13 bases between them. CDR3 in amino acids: CASSLLGPVETQYF. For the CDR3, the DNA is TGTGCCAGCAGCCTGCTCGGACCTGTAGAGACCCAGTACTTC.

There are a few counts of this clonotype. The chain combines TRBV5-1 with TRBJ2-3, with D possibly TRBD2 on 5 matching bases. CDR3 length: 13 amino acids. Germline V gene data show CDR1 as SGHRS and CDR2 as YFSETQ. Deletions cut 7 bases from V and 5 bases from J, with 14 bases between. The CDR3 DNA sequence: TGCGCCAGCGGCCCTCCCGCGGGAGATACGCAGTATTTT. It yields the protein CASGPPAGDTQYF. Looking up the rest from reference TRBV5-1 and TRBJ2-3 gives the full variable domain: KAGVTQTPRYLIKTRGQQVTLSCSPISGHRSVSWYQQTPGQGLQFLFEYFSETQRNKGNFPGRFSGRQFSNSRSEMNVSTLELGDSALYLCASGPPAGDTQYFGPGTRLTVL.

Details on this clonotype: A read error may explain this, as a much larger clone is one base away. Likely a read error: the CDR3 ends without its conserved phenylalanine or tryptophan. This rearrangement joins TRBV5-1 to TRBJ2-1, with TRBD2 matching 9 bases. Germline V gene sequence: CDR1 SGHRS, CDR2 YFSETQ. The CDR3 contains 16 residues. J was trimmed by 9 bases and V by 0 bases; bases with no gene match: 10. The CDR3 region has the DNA TGCGCCAGCAGCTTGGATTCTCCGGGACTAGCATTTGAGCAGTTCTTA. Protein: CASSLDSPGLAFEQFL.

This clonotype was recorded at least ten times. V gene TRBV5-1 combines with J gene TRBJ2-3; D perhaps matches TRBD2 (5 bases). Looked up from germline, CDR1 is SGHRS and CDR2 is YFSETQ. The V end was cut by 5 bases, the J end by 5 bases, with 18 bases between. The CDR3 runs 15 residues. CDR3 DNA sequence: TGCGCCAGCAGGGGGTATCGCGGGTATCGAGATACGCAGTATTTT. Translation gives CASRGYRGYRDTQYF.

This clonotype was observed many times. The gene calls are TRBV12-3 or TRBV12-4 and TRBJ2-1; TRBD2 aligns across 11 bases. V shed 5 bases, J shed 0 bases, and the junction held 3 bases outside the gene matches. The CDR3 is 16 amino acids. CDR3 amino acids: CASSALAGASYNEQFF. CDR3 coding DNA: TGTGCCAGCAGTGCACTAGCGGGGGCCTCCTACAATGAGCAGTTCTTC.

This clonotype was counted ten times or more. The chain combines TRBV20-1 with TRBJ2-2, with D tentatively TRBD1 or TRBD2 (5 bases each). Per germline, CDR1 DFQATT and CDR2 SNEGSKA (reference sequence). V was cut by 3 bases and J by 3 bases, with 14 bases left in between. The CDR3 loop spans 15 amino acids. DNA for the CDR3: TGCAGTGCTAGTCGGGGCGGTTGGGACACCGGGGAGCTGTTTTTT. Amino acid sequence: CSASRGGWDTGELFF.

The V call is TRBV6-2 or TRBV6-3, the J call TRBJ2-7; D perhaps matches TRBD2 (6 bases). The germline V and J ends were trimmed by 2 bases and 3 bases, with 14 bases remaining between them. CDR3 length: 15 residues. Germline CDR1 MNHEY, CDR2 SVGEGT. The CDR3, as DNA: TGTGCCAGCAGTTACCGGCCGATGGGGGGCTACGAGCAGTACTTC. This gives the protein CASSYRPMGGYEQYF.

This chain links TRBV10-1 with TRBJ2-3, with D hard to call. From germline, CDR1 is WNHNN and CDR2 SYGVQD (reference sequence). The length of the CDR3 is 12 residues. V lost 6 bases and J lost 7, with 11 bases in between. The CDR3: CASSGDFYTQYF. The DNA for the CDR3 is TGCGCCAGCAGCGGCGATTTCTATACGCAGTATTTT.

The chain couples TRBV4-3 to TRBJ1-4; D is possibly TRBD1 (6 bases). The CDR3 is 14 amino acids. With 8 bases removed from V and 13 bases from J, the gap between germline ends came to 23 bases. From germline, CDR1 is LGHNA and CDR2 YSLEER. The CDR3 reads CASSLRDNQKRLFF. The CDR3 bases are TGCGCCAGCTCCTTGAGGGACAACCAGAAAAGACTGTTTTTT.

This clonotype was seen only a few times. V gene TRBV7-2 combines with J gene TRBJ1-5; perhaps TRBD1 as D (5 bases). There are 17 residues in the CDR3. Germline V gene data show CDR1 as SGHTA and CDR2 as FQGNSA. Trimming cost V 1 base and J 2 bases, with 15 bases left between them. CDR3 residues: CASSLVGGEPGNQPQHF. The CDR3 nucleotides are TGTGCCAGCAGCTTAGTGGGGGGAGAGCCGGGCAATCAGCCCCAGCATTTT. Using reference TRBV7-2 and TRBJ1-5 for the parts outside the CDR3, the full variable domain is GAGVSQSPSNKVTEKGKDVELRCDPISGHTALYWYRQSLGQGLEFLIYFQGNSAPDKSGLPSDRFSAERTGGSVSTLTIQRTQQEDSAVYLCASSLVGGEPGNQPQHFGDGTRLSIL.

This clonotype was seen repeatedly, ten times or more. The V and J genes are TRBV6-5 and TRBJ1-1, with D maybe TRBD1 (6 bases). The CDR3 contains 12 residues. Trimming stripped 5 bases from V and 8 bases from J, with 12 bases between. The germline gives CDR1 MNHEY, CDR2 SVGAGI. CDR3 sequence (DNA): TGTGCCAGCAGTCGTCACCAGGGGGAAGCTTTCTTT. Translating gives CASSRHQGEAFF.

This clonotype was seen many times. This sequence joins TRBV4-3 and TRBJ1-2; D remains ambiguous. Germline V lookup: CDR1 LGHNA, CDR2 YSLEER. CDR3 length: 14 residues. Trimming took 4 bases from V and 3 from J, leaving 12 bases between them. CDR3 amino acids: CASSRGQQDYGYTF. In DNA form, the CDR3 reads TGCGCCAGCAGCCGCGGGCAGCAGGACTATGGCTACACCTTC.

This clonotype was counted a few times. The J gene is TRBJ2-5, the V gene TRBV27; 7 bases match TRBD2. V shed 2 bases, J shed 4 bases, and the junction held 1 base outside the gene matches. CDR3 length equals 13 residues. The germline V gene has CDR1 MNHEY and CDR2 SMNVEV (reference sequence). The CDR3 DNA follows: TGTGCCAGCAGTTTAATAGCGGGAGAGACCCAGTACTTC. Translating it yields CASSLIAGETQYF.

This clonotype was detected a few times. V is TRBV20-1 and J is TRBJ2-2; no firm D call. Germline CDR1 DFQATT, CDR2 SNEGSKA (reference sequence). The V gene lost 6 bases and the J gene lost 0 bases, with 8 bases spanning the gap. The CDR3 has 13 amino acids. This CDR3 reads CSALTANTGELFF. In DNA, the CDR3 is TGCAGTGCGTTGACGGCGAACACCGGGGAGCTGTTTTTT.

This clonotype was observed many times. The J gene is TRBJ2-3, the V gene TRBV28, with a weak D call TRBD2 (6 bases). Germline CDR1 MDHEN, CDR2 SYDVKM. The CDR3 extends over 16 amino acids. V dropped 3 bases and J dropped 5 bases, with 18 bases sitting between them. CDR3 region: CASSFPRGGPGDTQYF. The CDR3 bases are TGTGCCAGCAGTTTCCCCCGTGGAGGGCCGGGAGATACGCAGTATTTT.

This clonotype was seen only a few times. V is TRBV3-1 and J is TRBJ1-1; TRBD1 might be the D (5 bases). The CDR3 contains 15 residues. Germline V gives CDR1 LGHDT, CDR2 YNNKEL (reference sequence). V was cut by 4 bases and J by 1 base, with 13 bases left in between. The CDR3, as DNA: TGTGCCAGCAGCCCCTTCGGGGGGGAGAACACTGAAGCTTTCTTT. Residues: CASSPFGGENTEAFF.

As DNA, the CDR3 is TGTGCCAGCAGCTACCTAGCGGGGGGGGTAGATACGCAGTATTTT. Its translation is CASSYLAGGVDTQYF. The V call is TRBV11-2, the J call TRBJ2-3; TRBD2 matches 12 bases. The CDR3 totals 15 residues. V lost 4 bases and J lost 5; bases outside the gene matches: 4. CDR1 is SGHAT, CDR2 FQNNGV, per germline.

The CDR3 loop is CSASRDAAGTEAFF. DNA of the CDR3: TGCAGTGCTAGCCGAGACGCGGCGGGCACTGAAGCTTTCTTT. The chain recombines TRBV20-1 with TRBJ1-1, with unresolved D. There are 14 residues in the CDR3. Germline V gene data show CDR1 as DFQATT and CDR2 as SNEGSKA (reference sequence). V lost 3 bases, J lost 4 bases, and 15 bases lay in between.

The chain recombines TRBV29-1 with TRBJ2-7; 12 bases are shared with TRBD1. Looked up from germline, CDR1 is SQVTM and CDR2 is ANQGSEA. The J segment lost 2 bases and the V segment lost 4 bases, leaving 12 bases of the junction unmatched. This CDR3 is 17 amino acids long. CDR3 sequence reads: CSVVSGTGGDRTYEQYF. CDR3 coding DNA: TGCAGCGTTGTCTCCGGGACAGGGGGCGATCGGACCTACGAGCAGTACTTC.

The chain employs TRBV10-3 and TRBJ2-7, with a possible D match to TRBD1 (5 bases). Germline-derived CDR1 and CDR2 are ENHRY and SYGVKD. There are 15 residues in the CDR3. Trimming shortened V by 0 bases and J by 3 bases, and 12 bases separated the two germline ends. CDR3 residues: CAISESTAQGYEQYF. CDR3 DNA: TGTGCCATCAGTGAGTCGACGGCCCAGGGCTACGAGCAGTACTTC.

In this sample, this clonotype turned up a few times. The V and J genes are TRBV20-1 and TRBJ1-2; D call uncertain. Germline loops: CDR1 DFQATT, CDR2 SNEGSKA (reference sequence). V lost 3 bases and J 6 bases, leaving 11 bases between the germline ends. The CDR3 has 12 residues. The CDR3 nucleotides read TGCAGTGCTAGGCCGGGATACGATGGCTACACCTTC. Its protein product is CSARPGYDGYTF.

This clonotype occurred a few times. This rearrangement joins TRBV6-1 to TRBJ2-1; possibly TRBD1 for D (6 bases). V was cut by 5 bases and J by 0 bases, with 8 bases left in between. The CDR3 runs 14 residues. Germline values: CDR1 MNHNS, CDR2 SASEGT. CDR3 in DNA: TGTGCCAGCAGTCGGACAGTCTCCTACAATGAGCAGTTCTTC. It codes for CASSRTVSYNEQFF.